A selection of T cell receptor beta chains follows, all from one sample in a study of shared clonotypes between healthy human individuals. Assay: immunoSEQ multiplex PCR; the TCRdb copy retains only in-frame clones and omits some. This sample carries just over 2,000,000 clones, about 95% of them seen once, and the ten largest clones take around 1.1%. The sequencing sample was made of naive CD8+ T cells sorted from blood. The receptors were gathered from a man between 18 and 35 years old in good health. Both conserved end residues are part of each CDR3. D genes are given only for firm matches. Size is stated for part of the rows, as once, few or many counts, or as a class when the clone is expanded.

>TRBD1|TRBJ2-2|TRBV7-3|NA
TGTGCCAGCAGCCGAGGACAGGGGTACACCGGGGAGCTGTTTTTT
CASSRGQGYTGELFF
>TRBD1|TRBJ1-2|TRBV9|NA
TGTGCCAGCAGCGATGGGGACAGGAATGGCTACACCTTC
CASSDGDRNGYTF
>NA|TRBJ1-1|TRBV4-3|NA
TGCGCCAGCAGCCAAGACTTGGAAGATAACACTGAAGCTTTCTTT
CASSQDLEDNTEAFF
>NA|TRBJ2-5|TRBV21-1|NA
TGTGCCAGCAGCAAAGTGAACAGGGAAAACGATCAAGAGACCCAGTACTTC
CASSKVNRENDQETQYF
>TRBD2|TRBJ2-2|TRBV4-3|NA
TGCGCCAGCAGCCACACCGGGACTAGCGGGAGGGGTCCCGGGGAGCTGTTTTTT
CASSHTGTSGRGPGELFF
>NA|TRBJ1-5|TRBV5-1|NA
TGCGCCAGCAGCTTGCTAGGCTTGAGCAATCAGCCCCAGCATTTT
CASSLLGLSNQPQHF
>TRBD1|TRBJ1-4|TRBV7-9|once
TGTGCCAGCAGCTTCCCCGGGCAAGACAGGGGGGGGGAAAAACTGTTTTTT
CASSFPGQDRGGEKLFF
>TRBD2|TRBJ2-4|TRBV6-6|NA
TGTGCCAGCAGTTTGAGTCTAGCGGGGACAAAAAACATTCAGTACTTC
CASSLSLAGTKNIQYF
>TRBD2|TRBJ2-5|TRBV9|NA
TGTGCCAGCAGCGCGCCCGGGAGGACCCAAGAGACCCAGTACTTC
CASSAPGRTQETQYF
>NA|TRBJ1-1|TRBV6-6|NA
TGTGCCAGCAGTTGGACCGTGAACACTGAAGCTTTCTTT
CASSWTVNTEAFF
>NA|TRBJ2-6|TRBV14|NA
TGTGCCAGCAGCCAAGAGAGTTGGCCTGGGGCCAACGTCCTGACTTTC
CASSQESWPGANVLTF
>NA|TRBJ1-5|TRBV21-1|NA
TGTGCCAGCAGCATGGGGTCGGGGACAGGGACGAGCAATCAGCCCCAGCATTTT
CASSMGSGTGTSNQPQHF
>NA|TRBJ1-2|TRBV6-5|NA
TGTGCCAGCAGTTATATGGGCCTGGATGGCTACACCTTC
CASSYMGLDGYTF
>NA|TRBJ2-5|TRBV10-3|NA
TGTGCCATCAGTGAGTCCGACAGTCAAGAGACCCAGTACTTC
CAISESDSQETQYF
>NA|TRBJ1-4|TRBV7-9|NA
TGTGCCAGCAGCTTAAGCGAGGGGATAAATGTGGAAAAACTGTTTTTT
CASSLSEGINVEKLFF
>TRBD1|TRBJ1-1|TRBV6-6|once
TGTGCCAGCATAATTCCGGACAGGGCAAGGACTGAAGCTTTCTTT
CASIIPDRARTEAFF
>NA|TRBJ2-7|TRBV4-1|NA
TGCGCCAGCAGCCAAGATGGTCACGAGCAGTACTTC
CASSQDGHEQYF
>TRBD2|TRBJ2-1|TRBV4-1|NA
TGCGCCAGCAGCCAAGCTAGCGGGGTCCGGGGTGAGCAGTTCTTC
CASSQASGVRGEQFF